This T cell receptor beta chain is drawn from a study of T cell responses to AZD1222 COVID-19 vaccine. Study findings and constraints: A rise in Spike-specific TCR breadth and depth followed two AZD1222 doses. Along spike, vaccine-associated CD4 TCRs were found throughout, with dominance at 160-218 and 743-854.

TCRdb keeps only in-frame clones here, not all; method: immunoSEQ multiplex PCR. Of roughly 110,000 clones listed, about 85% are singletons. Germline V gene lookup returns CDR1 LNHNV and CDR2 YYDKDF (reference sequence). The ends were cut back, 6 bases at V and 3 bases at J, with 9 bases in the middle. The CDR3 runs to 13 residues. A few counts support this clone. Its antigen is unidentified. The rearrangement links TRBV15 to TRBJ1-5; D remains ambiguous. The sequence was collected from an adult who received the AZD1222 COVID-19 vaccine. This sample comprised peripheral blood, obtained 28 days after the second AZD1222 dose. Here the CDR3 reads CATSPGNNQPQHF. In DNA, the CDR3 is TGTGCCACCAGTCCAGGCAACAATCAGCCCCAGCATTTT.